The 10 T cell receptor beta chains presented below share a single source sample, sequenced in a study of cytomegalovirus exposure and HLA in healthy donors (dated by TCRdb to 2015 to 2018). Library preparation was by the immunoSEQ multiplex PCR assay. TCRdb mirrors the immuneACCESS table, restricted to in-frame sequences. Some clones are absent from its copies; in checked studies, under half trace to an unresolved V gene, and the reason for the others is unknown. The sample yields 150,000 to 200,000 clones; more than 80% were counted once. The top ten constitute more than 6.5% of the sample. Sequenced material: PBMCs. The receptors were sampled from a young man in good health and CMV-seropositive.

The CDR3 sequence is CASSHFRTEAFF. The CDR3 DNA sequence: TGTGCCAGCAGTCACTTCCGCACTGAAGCTTTCTTT. The rearrangement links TRBV6-4 to TRBJ1-1, with D unresolved. CDR3 length equals 12 residues. V lost 5 bases and J 4 bases, leaving 8 bases between the germline ends. From germline, CDR1 is MRHNA and CDR2 SNTAGT.

The rearrangement joins TRBV10-2 to TRBJ1-2; the D gene is possibly TRBD1 (6 bases). Looked up from germline, CDR1 is WSHSY and CDR2 is SAAADI. This CDR3 comprises 13 residues. V gave up 8 bases and J gave up 0 bases, with 10 bases separating them. CDR3 sequence: CASRDTANYGYTF. CDR3 nucleotide sequence: TGCGCCAGCCGGGACACAGCTAACTATGGCTACACCTTC.

The chain carries TRBV28 and TRBJ1-1; D is uncertain. Germline loops: CDR1 MDHEN, CDR2 SYDVKM. V lost 10 bases, J lost 6 bases, and 12 bases lay in between. CDR3 length: 11 amino acids. CDR3 nucleotides: TGTGCCATCCGTGGAGTCTCTGAAGCTTTCTTT. It codes for CAIRGVSEAFF.

The chain couples TRBV5-4 to TRBJ2-1; D unresolved. CDR3 length equals 15 residues. CDR1 and CDR2 from the germline V gene are SGHNT and YYREEE (reference sequence). The V gene lost 0 bases and the J gene lost 0 bases, with 7 bases spanning the gap. The CDR3 bases are TGTGCCAGCAGCTTGGGACTTCGCTCCTACAATGAGCAGTTCTTC. Protein sequence: CASSLGLRSYNEQFF.

Many counts were recorded for this clone. Other DNA variants within this sample encode the same CDR3. V gene TRBV29-1 combines with J gene TRBJ1-1, with 10 nucleotides matching TRBD1. In germline, CDR1 is SQVTM, CDR2 ANQGSEA. The CDR3 has 15 amino acids. Losses at the gene ends were 6 bases for V and 0 bases for J; bases not matched to a gene: 7. CDR3 in amino acids: CSVGDRGKLNTEAFF. The CDR3 DNA reads TGCAGCGTAGGGGACAGGGGTAAGTTGAACACTGAAGCTTTCTTT.

The V call is TRBV27, the J call TRBJ2-7; 8 positions agree with TRBD2. J was trimmed by 5 bases and V by 2 bases; bases with no gene match: 8. CDR1 is MNHEY, CDR2 SMNVEV, per germline (reference sequence). The CDR3 loop spans 15 amino acids. This CDR3 reads CASSLGSSGGNEQYF. CDR3 DNA: TGTGCCAGCAGTTTAGGTAGTTCGGGAGGGAACGAGCAGTACTTC.

This chain joins TRBV7-3 and TRBJ2-2; D might be TRBD1 (6 bases). The V and J ends lost 2 bases and 3 bases respectively, with 13 bases between them. There are 16 residues in the CDR3. CDR1 and CDR2 from the germline V gene are SGHTA and FQGTGA. This CDR3 reads CASSLYGGWDTGELFF. Written as DNA, the CDR3 is TGTGCCAGCAGCTTATATGGGGGCTGGGACACCGGGGAGCTGTTTTTT.

V gene TRBV2 combines with J gene TRBJ2-7; 10 nucleotides agree with TRBD2. This CDR3 has 15 residues. J was trimmed by 2 bases and V by 3 bases; bases with no gene match: 4. Germline assignment: CDR1 SNHLY and CDR2 FYNNEI. The CDR3 sequence: CASSEDSGRPYEQYF. The CDR3, as DNA: TGTGCCAGCAGTGAGGATAGCGGGAGGCCCTACGAGCAGTACTTC.

The chain has TRBV9 and TRBJ2-1; 8 bases align to TRBD2. V lost 6 bases, J lost 8 bases, and 13 bases stayed unmatched. The CDR3 is 15 amino acids. Germline assignment: CDR1 SGDLS and CDR2 YYNGEE. The CDR3 DNA reads TGTGCCAGCAAAAAGGCCCCGGGACTAGACGATGAGCAGTTCTTC. Translating it yields CASKKAPGLDDEQFF.

This chain uses TRBV29-1 with TRBJ1-3; TRBD1 agrees at 7 bases. This CDR3 comprises 14 residues. The V gene end was trimmed by 4 bases and the J gene end by 0 bases; junction bases not matched to a gene: 3. Germline V CDR1 and CDR2: SQVTM, ANQGSEA. Written as DNA, the CDR3 is TGCAGCGTTGTGACAGGGAGCTCTGGAAACACCATATATTTT. Translating gives CSVVTGSSGNTIYF.